The next 30 T cell receptor beta chains were all read from a single sample in a study of naive and memory T cell subsets. An oligonucleotide containing a UMI was ligated to the 3' end of TCR cDNA. The SP2 primer and nested alpha and beta constant region primers amplified ligated cDNA in four rounds. TCRdb ran MiXCR on the UMI-ligation and nested PCR reads and lists one entry per CDR3 protein. This sample has 25,000 to 30,000 distinct CDR3 sequences, with 5.2% found just once. The sample comprised blood. These receptors were obtained from an adult in good health.

About this clonotype itself: Possible read error: a much larger clone is one base away. This chain uses TRBV5-4 with TRBJ2-7; 9 bases agree with TRBD2. V was clipped by 7 bases and J by 0 bases; unmatched bases: 5. Per germline, CDR1 SGHNT and CDR2 YYREEE (reference sequence). This CDR3 has 14 residues. The CDR3 sequence is CASPGTSSSYEQYF. The DNA of the CDR3 is TGTGCCAGCCCCGGGACTAGCAGCTCCTACGAGCAGTACTTC. The variable domain in full, with the rest retrieved from reference TRBV5-4 and TRBJ2-7, is ETGVTQSPTHLIKTRGQQVTLRCSSQSGHNTVSWYQQALGQGPQFIFQYYREEENGRGNFPPRFSGLQFPNYSSELNVNALELDDSALYLCASPGTSSSYEQYFGPGTRLTVT.

In this sample, this clonotype turned up many times. J is TRBJ2-1 and V is TRBV29-1, with D possibly matching TRBD2 (6 bases). The germline V and J ends were trimmed by 7 bases and 9 bases, with 25 bases remaining between them. Germline CDR1 reads SQVTM; CDR2 reads ANQGSEA. The CDR3 is 15 residues long. In DNA, the CDR3 is TGCAGCGAACTCTCCGGGACTTCTGTAACGGGTGAGCAGTTCTTC. Its protein is CSELSGTSVTGEQFF.

Only a few counts were recorded for this clonotype. The chain combines TRBV29-1 with TRBJ2-1, with 8 positions matching TRBD2. Trimming cost V 2 bases and J 6 bases; bases outside gene matches: 0. The CDR3 consists of 12 residues. Germline V gene data show CDR1 as SQVTM and CDR2 as ANQGSEA. The CDR3 loop reads CSVETSGNEQFF. DNA for the CDR3: TGCAGCGTTGAAACTAGCGGCAATGAGCAGTTCTTC.

This clonotype was recorded a few times. The rearrangement uses TRBV29-1 and TRBJ2-2; D may correspond to TRBD1 or TRBD2 (5 bases each). CDR1 is SQVTM and CDR2 is ANQGSEA in the germline V gene. The CDR3 consists of 17 residues. Trimming stripped 7 bases from V and 0 bases from J, with 21 bases between. CDR3 sequence: CSAKIFAGSPNTGELFF. CDR3 DNA: TGCAGCGCTAAAATTTTTGCAGGGAGCCCGAACACCGGGGAGCTGTTTTTT.

The chain carries TRBV29-1 and TRBJ2-2; TRBD2 matches at 12 bases. Germline V gene sequence: CDR1 SQVTM, CDR2 ANQGSEA. CDR3 length: 17 amino acids. V gave up 4 bases and J gave up 5 bases; unmatched junction bases: 11. The CDR3 loop reads CSVGGTSGFVGTGELFF. DNA of the CDR3: TGCAGCGTTGGCGGGACTAGCGGGTTTGTTGGTACCGGGGAGCTGTTTTTT.

The rearrangement uses TRBV3-1 and TRBJ2-1; 7 nucleotides match TRBD2. The germline CDR1 and CDR2 sequences are LGHDT and YNNKEL (reference sequence). This CDR3 is 16 amino acids long. Trimming took 5 bases from V and 3 from J; bases not matched to a gene: 10. The CDR3 region is CASSDLLALNYNEQFF. DNA for the CDR3: TGTGCCAGCAGCGACCTACTAGCGCTAAACTACAATGAGCAGTTCTTC.

This clonotype has a count of ten or more. V is TRBV6-2 or TRBV6-3 and J is TRBJ2-7, with D perhaps assigned TRBD1 or TRBD2 (6 bases each). Germline CDR1 and CDR2: MNHEY and SVGEGT. The CDR3 extends over 12 amino acids. The V end lost 6 bases, the J end lost 11 bases, and 17 bases lay between the germline ends. The CDR3 sequence is CASRYGGGREYF. CDR3 sequence (DNA): TGTGCCAGCAGGTACGGAGGGGGACGGGAGTACTTC.

This clonotype has only a few counts. This chain joins TRBV3-1 and TRBJ2-7; D remains ambiguous. The CDR3 sequence is 12 residues long. Germline V gene data show CDR1 as LGHDT and CDR2 as YNNKEL (reference sequence). The V end lost 4 bases, the J end lost 0 bases, and 4 bases lay between the germline ends. The CDR3 here is CASSRSSYEQYF. CDR3 DNA: TGTGCCAGCAGCCGGAGCTCCTACGAGCAGTACTTC.

This clonotype was detected many times. This chain links TRBV6-5 with TRBJ2-1; 7 bases agree with TRBD2. The CDR3 consists of 13 residues. J lost 9 bases, V lost 6 bases, and 8 bases had no gene match. CDR1 and CDR2 (germline): MNHEY, SVGAGI. The DNA for the CDR3 is TGTGCCAGCAGAAAATCGGGGGGAGGTGAGCAGTTCTTC. Translated, it gives CASRKSGGGEQFF.

The table lists this clonotype with a few counts. The chain uses TRBV19 and TRBJ1-1; D ambiguous. The CDR3 totals 14 residues. In germline, CDR1 is LNHDA, CDR2 SQIVND (reference sequence). V was shortened by 5 bases and J by 1 base, with 11 bases between the two germline ends. CDR3 amino acids: CASSSHSTNTEAFF. For the CDR3, the DNA is TGTGCCAGTAGTTCCCACTCAACGAACACTGAAGCTTTCTTT.

This clonotype was seen ten or more times. This rearrangement joins TRBV7-2 to TRBJ2-7; 8 bases agree with TRBD2. The V segment lost 3 bases and the J segment 6 bases; nucleotides outside the gene matches: 10. This CDR3 contains 15 residues. The germline V gene encodes CDR1 SGHTA and CDR2 FQGNSA. The CDR3 loop is CASSFGHGRAFEQYF. The CDR3 nucleotides are TGTGCCAGCAGCTTCGGTCACGGGAGGGCCTTCGAGCAGTACTTC. The full variable domain, in which reference TRBV7-2 and TRBJ2-7 provide the parts outside the CDR3, is GAGVSQSPSNKVTEKGKDVELRCDPISGHTALYWYRQSLGQGLEFLIYFQGNSAPDKSGLPSDRFSAERTGGSVSTLTIQRTQQEDSAVYLCASSFGHGRAFEQYFGPGTRLTVT.

This clonotype occurred many times. V gene TRBV20-1 combines with J gene TRBJ2-3, with TRBD2 as a possible D gene (6 bases). V lost 3 bases to trimming and J lost 1 base, with 20 bases between them. The CDR3 contains 17 residues. Germline V CDR1 and CDR2: DFQATT, SNEGSKA (reference sequence). CDR3 in amino acids: CSASQPPGRRGTDTQYF. The CDR3 nucleotides read TGCAGTGCTAGCCAACCACCAGGACGGAGGGGCACAGATACGCAGTATTTT.

Details on this clonotype: This may be a read error, as it is one base from a much larger clone. The chain carries TRBV28 and TRBJ1-4; D is possibly TRBD1 (6 bases). CDR1 and CDR2 (germline): MDHEN, SYDVKM. The CDR3 loop spans 14 amino acids. The CDR3 DNA reads as TGTGCCAGCAGTTTAGAGGGGGTGGGTGAAAAACTGTCTTTT. Protein sequence: CASSLEGVGEKLSF.

This clonotype was counted at least ten times. J is TRBJ2-3 and V is TRBV3-1, with D unresolved. This CDR3 comprises 16 residues. Looked up from germline, CDR1 is LGHDT and CDR2 is YNNKEL (reference sequence). The germline V and J ends were trimmed by 0 bases and 2 bases, with 12 bases remaining between them. The CDR3 nucleotides are TGTGCCAGCAGCCAAGATTGGGTGTCTCCCACAGATACGCAGTATTTT. This gives the protein CASSQDWVSPTDTQYF.

This clonotype rates as medium-sized (0.01 to 0.1%). The CDR3 is CSVVGDRSYNEQFF. The CDR3 coding sequence is TGCAGCGTTGTGGGGGACAGGTCCTACAATGAGCAGTTCTTC. The chain has TRBV29-1 and TRBJ2-1, with 8 bases fitting TRBD1. The CDR3 length is 14 residues. V shed 4 bases, J shed 1 base, and the junction held 3 bases outside the gene matches. Germline V gene sequence: CDR1 SQVTM, CDR2 ANQGSEA.

This clonotype showed up many times. V usage is TRBV27 and J usage is TRBJ2-7, with 10 bases aligning to TRBD2. Germline V gene lookup returns CDR1 MNHEY and CDR2 SMNVEV (reference sequence). This CDR3 has 16 amino acids. The V and J ends lost 5 bases and 9 bases, in that order; junction bases with no gene match: 16. The CDR3: CASSLPASGRLQGQYF. CDR3 in DNA: TGTGCCAGCAGTCTACCGGCTAGCGGGAGACTCCAGGGGCAGTACTTC.

This clonotype was counted ten times or more. V gene TRBV4-3 combines with J gene TRBJ1-1; D may be TRBD1 (5 bases). Trimming cost V 1 base and J 8 bases, with 8 bases left between them. Germline CDR1 is LGHNA and CDR2 is YSLEER. This CDR3 is built from 12 residues. CDR3 in amino acids: CASSQGGREAFF. In DNA, the CDR3 is TGCGCCAGCAGCCAAGGGGGACGGGAAGCTTTCTTT.

The CDR3 sequence is CASSNSGGRHNEQFF. Written as DNA, the CDR3 is TGTGCCAGTAGTAATAGCGGGGGGAGACACAATGAGCAGTTCTTC. The rearrangement joins TRBV19 to TRBJ2-1, with TRBD2 identical over 10 bases. The germline V gene encodes CDR1 LNHDA and CDR2 SQIVND (reference sequence). The CDR3 contains 15 residues. V trimming: 4 bases; J trimming: 5 bases; junction bases outside the gene matches: 5.

This clonotype was seen repeatedly, ten times or more. The genes are TRBV10-2 and TRBJ2-7; TRBD2 might be the D (6 bases). The CDR3 has 16 amino acids. From germline, CDR1 is WSHSY and CDR2 SAAADI. Trimming took 1 base from V and 2 from J, leaving 15 bases between them. The CDR3 DNA reads as TGCGCCAGCAGTGAGTTTCGCGGGAACTCACCCTACGAGCAGTACTTC. Translation: CASSEFRGNSPYEQYF.

In its sample, this clonotype was seen many times. In DNA, the CDR3 is TGTGCCTGGACCTCGACTACGGATACGCAGTATTTT. Translated: CAWTSTTDTQYF. This chain joins TRBV30 and TRBJ2-3, with D maybe TRBD2 (5 bases). CDR1 is GTSNPN, CDR2 SVGIG, per germline (reference sequence). The CDR3 loop spans 12 amino acids. Trimming took 4 bases from V and 6 from J, leaving 11 bases between them.

This clonotype was recorded a few times. V and J are TRBV12-3 or TRBV12-4 and TRBJ1-3; TRBD1 matches 9 bases. J lost 4 bases, V lost 3 bases, and 4 bases had no gene match. The CDR3 spans 15 residues. The CDR3 DNA is TGTGCCAGCAGTTTCACAGGGGGCGCCGGAAACACCATATATTTT. Translating it yields CASSFTGGAGNTIYF.

Ten or more counts support this clonotype. The chain couples TRBV19 to TRBJ1-5; tentative D call: TRBD1 (6 bases). This CDR3 has 16 residues. Germline loops: CDR1 LNHDA, CDR2 SQIVND (reference sequence). The V gene lost 7 bases and the J gene lost 4 bases, with 20 bases spanning the gap. Here the CDR3 reads CASTLRRGAGNQPQHF. DNA for the CDR3: TGTGCCAGTACCTTACGTCGGGGGGCAGGGAATCAGCCCCAGCATTTT.

In its sample, this clonotype ranks as medium-sized. This chain uses TRBV6-5 with TRBJ2-7; 8 bases are a match to TRBD2. Germline loops: CDR1 MNHEY, CDR2 SVGAGI. The CDR3 runs to 15 residues. Losses at the gene ends were 6 bases for V and 3 bases for J; bases not matched to a gene: 10. The CDR3 DNA is TGTGCCAGCAGCAGGTCGCCCAGCGGGAGCTACGAGCAGTACTTC. It translates to CASSRSPSGSYEQYF.

About this clonotype: Possible read error: a much larger clone is one base away. The chain uses TRBV12-3 or TRBV12-4 and TRBJ2-3; D is uncertain. The CDR3 is made up of 12 amino acids. V lost 3 bases and J 4 bases, leaving 5 bases between the germline ends. This CDR3 reads CASSFYSDTQYF. The DNA for the CDR3 is TGTGCCAGCAGTTTTTACTCAGATACGCAGTATTTT.

In its sample, this clonotype was seen many times. The V gene is TRBV5-1, the J gene TRBJ1-1, with a possible D match to TRBD1 (5 bases). CDR1 and CDR2 from the germline V gene are SGHRS and YFSETQ. V dropped 0 bases and J dropped 5 bases, with 11 bases sitting between them. The CDR3 runs to 14 residues. This chain's CDR3 is CASSLAQGGTEAFF. CDR3 bases: TGCGCCAGCAGCTTGGCGCAGGGAGGAACTGAAGCTTTCTTT.

This clonotype was found a few times. The chain uses TRBV6-2 or TRBV6-3 and TRBJ2-3, with a weak D call TRBD2 (5 bases). Germline lookup yields CDR1 MNHEY and CDR2 SVGEGT. Trimming removed 6 bases at V and 10 bases at J, with 14 bases between. There are 12 residues in the CDR3. In DNA, the CDR3 is TGTGCCAGCAGCCTCAATCGGAGGTCGCAGTATTTT. Amino acid sequence: CASSLNRRSQYF.

The chain couples TRBV12-3 or TRBV12-4 to TRBJ2-4; 8 bases map to TRBD1. The CDR3 has 14 residues. J gave up 5 bases and V 7 bases, and 7 bases lay outside the gene matches. This chain's CDR3 is CASTKDRDQNIQYF. The CDR3 DNA is TGTGCCAGCACCAAGGACAGGGACCAAAACATTCAGTACTTC.

This clonotype was found many times. The V and J genes are TRBV29-1 and TRBJ2-1; D remains unclear. The CDR3 covers 12 residues. Per the germline V gene, CDR1 is SQVTM and CDR2 is ANQGSEA. V was pared by 3 bases and J by 5 bases, with 8 bases between. The CDR3 loop is CSVDRGHNEQFF. The CDR3 region has the DNA TGCAGCGTTGACCGCGGACACAATGAGCAGTTCTTC.

V and J are TRBV5-8 and TRBJ1-1, with D unclear. V shed 0 bases and J shed 4 bases, with 13 bases lying between them. CDR1 and CDR2 from the germline V gene are SGHTS and YDEGEE. This CDR3 region has 15 residues. In nucleotides, the CDR3 is TGTGCCAGCAGCTTGGTTGGTTTCGGGAGCACTGAAGCTTTCTTT. Translation gives CASSLVGFGSTEAFF.

This clonotype has at least ten counts. The J gene is TRBJ1-2, the V gene TRBV29-1; D might be TRBD1 (5 bases). Trimming removed 0 bases at V and 2 bases at J, with 16 bases between. CDR3 length equals 16 residues. The germline CDR1 and CDR2 sequences are SQVTM and ANQGSEA. The CDR3 DNA is TGCAGCGTTGAAGAAAGGGCCCCGGGGCGCAACTATGGCTACACCTTC. Translated, it gives CSVEERAPGRNYGYTF.